The sequence of this T cell receptor (beta chain) was determined in a study of breast tumors, draining lymph nodes, adjacent tissues. Findings and limits, study-wide: Tumor TCR diversity was below lymph nodes but above nontumor tissue. Tumor T cell lymph node origin was a supported hypothesis, not proven. Data fit most tumor T cells coming from lymph node, expanding in tumor.

TCRdb passed the multiplex PCR reads through MiXCR, listing each CDR3 protein once. Altogether 160,000 or so distinct CDR3 sequences are present, about 34% being singletons, with the ten largest covering 3% to 4%. CDR1 is SGHVS and CDR2 is FQNEAQ in the germline V gene. The CDR3 has 15 residues. The V gene end was trimmed by 6 bases and the J gene end by 3 bases; junction bases not matched to a gene: 11. Samples came from axillary lymph nodes draining the breast cancer. Remarks on this clonotype: Its cognate antigen is unknown. This is likely a read error, given that the CDR3 carries no conserved phenylalanine or tryptophan at its end.

Sequencing was performed on axillary lymph node tissue. The chain uses TRBV7-8 and TRBJ2-7, with 7 bases aligning to TRBD1. The TCR originated in a female donor with breast cancer. Some clones in this sample may be carry-over from other donors' samples. This chain's CDR3 is CASSSGGARRYEQYS. CDR3 nucleotides: TGTGCCAGCAGTTCAGGGGGTGCTAGGCGCTACGAGCAGTACTCC.